This is a list of T cell receptor beta chains from one sample in a study of memory CD4+ T cells and cytomegalovirus serostatus. This table comes from immunoSEQ multiplex PCR, and its TCRdb copy is limited to in-frame clones, with some not included. The sample yields under 50,000 clones, under 80% seen once. The sequenced sample was memory CD4+ T cells from blood. Source of these receptors: an adult in good health and CMV-seronegative. CDR3s include the opening cysteine and the closing phenylalanine or tryptophan. D genes are given only for firm matches. Not all rows give a size; the values are once, few, many and, for expanded clones, a class.

j_call	d_call	clone_size	v_call	cdr3_nt	cdr3_aa
TRBJ1-6	TRBD1	-	TRBV28	TGTGCCAGCCGTCCCGGGACAGTGAATTCACCCCTCCACTTT	CASRPGTVNSPLHF
TRBJ1-1	TRBD1	once	TRBV11-2	TGTGCCAGCAGCTCTCTCCGGGACAGGGGAACTGAAGCTTTCTTT	CASSSLRDRGTEAFF
TRBJ1-4	TRBD1	-	TRBV6-5	TGTGCCATCGCGGACAGGCCTAATGAAAAACTGTTTTTT	CAIADRPNEKLFF
TRBJ2-7	-	once	TRBV5-1	TGCGCCAGCAGCTTGGACGGGATAGGGGTCGACGAGCAGTACTTC	CASSLDGIGVDEQYF
TRBJ1-1	-	-	TRBV29-1	TGCAGCGTTTTGTTGAACACTGAAGCTTTCTTT	CSVLLNTEAFF
TRBJ1-5	-	-	TRBV27	TGTGCCAGCAGTCTACTGGGCTCTCAGTTGGGCCCCCAGCATTTT	CASSLLGSQLGPQHF
TRBJ1-2	-	-	TRBV6-5	TGTGCCAGCAGTTACAGAATCGGGGGGATCGGCTACACCTTC	CASSYRIGGIGYTF
TRBJ1-2	-	-	TRBV28	TGTGCCAGCAGTTTATTGATTCCCGGGGGACCGGGAGACTATGGCTACACCTTC	CASSLLIPGGPGDYGYTF
TRBJ1-5	-	-	TRBV7-9	TGTGCCAGCAGCTTAGTCGGTGGCAATCAGCCCCAGCATTTT	CASSLVGGNQPQHF
TRBJ2-7	TRBD1	once	TRBV7-2	TGTGCCAGCTCGACCCGACCCGGGACAGTTTCCTACGAGCAGTACTTC	CASSTRPGTVSYEQYF
TRBJ1-5	TRBD1	-	TRBV19	TGTGCCAGTAGTATGAGACAGGGGGCAAGCAATCAGCCCCAGCATTTT	CASSMRQGASNQPQHF
TRBJ1-5	TRBD1	medium-sized	TRBV7-2	TGTGCCAGCAGCCCACGGACAGGAGGCCAGCCCCAGCATTTT	CASSPRTGGQPQHF
TRBJ2-6	-	-	TRBV7-2	TGTGCCACAAGCCTCAAGGGACTCTCCCATGATTCTGGGGCCAACGTCCTGACTTTC	CATSLKGLSHDSGANVLTF
TRBJ1-4	-	once	TRBV7-2	TGTGCCAGCAGCCCCTGGGCCGGGCGGGAAAAACTGTTTTTT	CASSPWAGREKLFF
TRBJ2-1	TRBD2	-	TRBV7-6	TGTGCCAGCAGCTTAGGGCTAGCGGGGGGCCCAAGCTCCTACAATGAGCAGTTCTTC	CASSLGLAGGPSSYNEQFF